This T cell receptor beta chain was identified during a study of cytomegalovirus exposure and HLA in healthy donors. There are 15 residues in the CDR3. Germline V CDR1 and CDR2: ENHRY, SYGVKD. The V gene lost 3 bases and the J gene lost 5 bases, with 14 bases spanning the gap. This PCR relied on a set of 60 Vbeta primers and 13 Jbeta primers. Assay used: immunoSEQ multiplex PCR; TCRdb lists only in-frame clones, some missing. The sample lists more than 90,000 clones; over 70% were seen once. Notes on the study in general: Analysis was carried out at a later point, and it linked a missense DCLRE1C variant to TCR beta V- and J-gene trimming.

Points on this clone: The antigen is unknown.

The TCR was taken from a woman aged 50 to 65 in good health and CMV-seropositive. This chain links TRBV10-3 with TRBJ2-1, with a tentative D call TRBD1 (5 bases). The specimen sequenced was PBMCs. The CDR3 bases are TGTGCCATCAGTGAACCCAGACCCAGGGACAATGAGCAGTTCTTC. It encodes CAISEPRPRDNEQFF.